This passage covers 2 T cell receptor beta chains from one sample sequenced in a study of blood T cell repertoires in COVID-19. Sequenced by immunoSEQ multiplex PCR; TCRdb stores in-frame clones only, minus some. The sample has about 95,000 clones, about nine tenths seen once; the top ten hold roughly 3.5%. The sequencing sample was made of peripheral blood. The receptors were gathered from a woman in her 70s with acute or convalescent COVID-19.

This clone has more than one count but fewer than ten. CDR3 DNA: TGTGCCAGCAGCCAACTCGGGTGGACTAATGAAAAACTGTTTTTT. It is translated as CASSQLGWTNEKLFF. The chain joins TRBV3-1 (or the pseudogene TRBV3-2) to TRBJ1-4; D remains unclear. Trimming removed 2 bases from V and 2 bases from J, with 9 bases in between. Per germline, CDR1 LGHDT and CDR2 YNNKEL (reference sequence). This CDR3 is 15 amino acids long.

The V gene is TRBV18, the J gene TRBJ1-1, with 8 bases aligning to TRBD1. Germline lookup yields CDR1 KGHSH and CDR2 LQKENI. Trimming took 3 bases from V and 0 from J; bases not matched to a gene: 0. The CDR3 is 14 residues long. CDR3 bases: TGTGCCAGCTCACCGGACAGGGTGAACACTGAAGCTTTCTTT. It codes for CASSPDRVNTEAFF.